The clone carrying this T cell receptor (beta chain) was seen only a few times. The time point: sample taken at primary tumor resection. Unsorted whole RNA of tumor, nontumor lung or frozen PBMC was sequenced. The data stem from a study of spatial heterogeneity in lung cancer. One entry per CDR3 protein, called by TCRdb with MiXCR from the 5' RACE reads. The profile shows more than 80,000 distinct CDR3 sequences, approximately 12% of them singletons. Per germline, CDR1 MNHEY and CDR2 SMNVEV (reference sequence). J was trimmed by 2 bases and V by 2 bases; bases with no gene match: 5. CDR3 size: 15 residues.

The chain is built from TRBV27 and TRBJ2-7, with TRBD2 matching 8 bases. This TCR derives from a male donor with early-stage non-small cell lung cancer. Sequenced here: PBMCs, sampled at surgery. CDR3 DNA sequence: TGTGCCAGCAGTTTAAGGACTAGCCCTACCTACGAGCAGTACTTC. Translated, it gives CASSLRTSPTYEQYF.